This passage covers 5 T cell receptor beta chains from one sample sequenced in a study of OX40 agonist ivuxolimab in advanced cancers. Profiling relied on immunoSEQ multiplex PCR, and the TCRdb table lists in-frame clones only, not all of them. The profile covers tens of thousands of clones, with about 86% appearing a single time and about 1.2% taken by the ten largest. Sequences were derived from CD4+ or CD8+ T cells sorted from blood, sampled in a trial of the OX40 agonist ivuxolimab. The receptors derive from an adult with an advanced solid tumor such as melanoma, head and neck, liver or kidney cancer.

The chain couples TRBV19 to TRBJ1-3; D not certain. This CDR3 comprises 15 residues. Germline assignment: CDR1 LNHDA and CDR2 SQIVND (reference sequence). The V gene lost 5 bases and the J gene lost 5 bases, with 16 bases spanning the gap. Written as DNA, the CDR3 is TGTGCCAGTAGTTCACACGCGAGGCAAAGAAACACCATATATTTT. This gives the protein CASSSHARQRNTIYF.

The V and J genes are TRBV7-3 and TRBJ1-6; D uncertain. Germline V CDR1 and CDR2: SGHTA, FQGTGA. V was shortened by 0 bases and J by 10 bases, with 7 bases between the two germline ends. The length of the CDR3 is 13 residues. CDR3 sequence (DNA): TGTGCCAGCAGCTTAACGGGCAAATCACCCCTCCACTTT. Translation gives CASSLTGKSPLHF.

The J gene is TRBJ1-4, the V gene TRBV9; unclear D gene. CDR1 is SGDLS and CDR2 is YYNGEE in the germline V gene. The V and J ends lost 0 bases and 7 bases respectively, with 22 bases between them. This CDR3 comprises 18 residues. The CDR3 region has the DNA TGTGCCAGCAGCGTAGGAGTACGGTCTACCATAGAAGGTGAAAAACTGTTTTTT. Translation: CASSVGVRSTIEGEKLFF. The whole variable domain, filled in from reference TRBV9 and TRBJ1-4, reads DSGVTQTPKHLITATGQRVTLRCSPRSGDLSVYWYQQSLDQGLQFLIQYYNGEERAKGNILERFSAQQFPDLHSELNLSSLELGDSALYFCASSVGVRSTIEGEKLFFGSGTQLSVL.

J is TRBJ1-2 and V is TRBV5-1; TRBD1 is a possible D gene (5 bases). This CDR3 has 15 amino acids. The ends were cut back, 4 bases at V and 8 bases at J, with 21 bases in the middle. In germline, CDR1 is SGHRS, CDR2 YFSETQ. CDR3 amino acids: CASSAYPDSSRGYTF. The DNA of the CDR3 is TGCGCCAGCAGCGCGTACCCTGACAGTTCTCGGGGCTACACCTTC.

This chain connects TRBV11-2 to TRBJ1-6; D is unclear. In germline, CDR1 is SGHAT, CDR2 FQNNGV. V was trimmed by 5 bases and J by 0 bases, leaving 8 bases between them. CDR3 length: 15 amino acids. CDR3 in DNA: TGTGCCAGCAGCGCATCCCTCTCCTATAATTCACCCCTCCACTTT. It yields the protein CASSASLSYNSPLHF.